This is a list of T cell receptor beta chains from one sample in a study of siplizumab effects on memory and regulatory T cells. The protocol was immunoSEQ multiplex PCR, while the TCRdb copy is restricted to in-frame clones and leaves out a portion. Of roughly 14,000 clones listed, 45% to 50% are singletons. These receptors' targets are unknown. Sequences were obtained from CFSE-low (dividing) CD4+ T cells sorted from an allogeneic mixed lymphocyte reaction. The source of these receptors is a human donor in good health; the cells came from an allogeneic mixed lymphocyte reaction. Both conserved end residues are part of each CDR3. A D gene is named only where the DNA matches it firmly. Size is stated for part of the rows, as once, few or many counts, or as a class when the clone is expanded.

>-|TRBJ2-3|TRBV18|-
CASSPRPSTDTQYF
TGTGCCAGCTCACCACGCCCGAGCACAGATACGCAGTATTTT
>-|TRBJ1-4|TRBV6-5|-
CASSYSGGLGEKLFF
TGTGCCAGCAGTTACTCGGGCGGGCTCGGTGAAAAACTGTTTTTT
>TRBD1|TRBJ2-5|TRBV6-1|-
CASSAGTGGGQETQYF
TGTGCCAGCAGTGCCGGGACAGGGGGAGGCCAAGAGACCCAGTACTTC
>-|TRBJ1-3|TRBV9|-
CASSDQVSGNTIYF
TGTGCCAGCAGCGACCAGGTCTCTGGAAACACCATATATTTT
>-|TRBJ1-4|TRBV29-1|-
CSVAGTGSGGEKLFF
TGCAGCGTTGCGGGCACAGGGTCTGGGGGGGAAAAACTGTTTTTT
>-|TRBJ2-2|TRBV5-1|-
CASSVEDGELFF
TGCGCCAGCAGCGTTGAGGACGGGGAGCTGTTTTTT
>-|TRBJ2-1|TRBV19|once
CASSSYYEQFF
TGTGCCAGTAGTAGCTATTATGAGCAGTTCTTC
>TRBD1|TRBJ2-7|TRBV19|-
CASSTPRQGAYEQYF
TGTGCCAGTAGTACTCCCCGACAGGGGGCCTACGAGCAGTACTTC
>-|TRBJ1-1|TRBV18|few
CASSSTAGVSAFF
TGTGCCAGCTCCTCAACTGCTGGGGTTTCGGCTTTCTTT
>-|TRBJ2-7|TRBV4-3|-
CASSQDLTYEQYF
TGCGCCAGCAGCCAAGATTTGACCTACGAGCAGTACTTC
>TRBD1|TRBJ2-7|TRBV2|few
CASSGQGNHEQYF
TGTGCCAGCAGTGGACAGGGGAACCACGAGCAGTACTTC
>TRBD1|TRBJ1-4|TRBV30|few
CAWRGQLLNEKLFF
TGTGCCTGGAGGGGACAGCTCTTAAATGAAAAACTGTTTTTT
>-|TRBJ1-2|TRBV18|-
CASSPFEGFYGYTF
TGTGCCAGCTCACCGTTTGAAGGGTTCTACGGCTACACCTTC
>TRBD1|TRBJ1-1|TRBV5-4|large
CASSPGQGAWTEAFF
TGTGCCAGCAGCCCGGGACAGGGGGCGTGGACTGAAGCTTTCTTT
>-|TRBJ2-7|TRBV2|few
CASNPTGRPSLGQYF
TGTGCCAGTAATCCAACTGGGCGCCCATCCCTTGGGCAGTACTTC
>TRBD1|TRBJ1-2|TRBV29-1|medium-sized
CSVESFGTGGGYTF
TGCAGCGTCGAGTCATTCGGGACAGGCGGTGGCTACACCTTC
>TRBD2|TRBJ2-1|TRBV2|-
CASDRAGGYNEQFF
TGTGCCAGCGACAGGGCGGGGGGGTACAATGAGCAGTTCTTC
>TRBD2|TRBJ2-3|TRBV2|-
CASSAGTSGGGGTDTQYF
TGTGCCAGCAGTGCAGGGACTAGCGGGGGAGGTGGCACAGATACGCAGTATTTT
>-|TRBJ2-3|TRBV2|-
CASSALGDTQYF
TGTGCCAGCAGTGCTCTAGGAGATACGCAGTATTTT